These 27 T cell receptor beta chains were sequenced from one sample in a study of beta chain features in type 1 diabetes. All of the isolated RNA was reverse transcribed, so expressed TCRB transcripts were sequenced. This table comes from immunoSEQ multiplex PCR, and its TCRdb copy is limited to in-frame clones, with some not included. Seen here are hundreds of thousands of clones, roughly 16% observed once, and the top ten hold around 0.1%. The sequenced sample was naive CD4+ T cells from blood. The receptors shown here come from a man aged 18 to 30 in good health.

A few counts support this clone. Sequence at one end of the junction differs from germline and may be a read error. The chain links TRBV14 to TRBJ1-1, with a tentative D call TRBD1 (5 bases). The CDR3 runs 15 residues. Germline CDR1 is SGHDN and CDR2 is FVKESK. The CDR3: CASSQDRGSPDKRLF. DNA for the CDR3: TGTGCCAGCAGCCAAGATAGGGGCAGCCCGGATAAGCGACTCTTT.

The rearrangement uses TRBV9 and TRBJ2-5; 7 bases agree with TRBD1. This CDR3 is built from 16 residues. The J segment lost 2 bases and the V segment lost 4 bases, leaving 11 bases of the junction unmatched. Germline loops: CDR1 SGDLS, CDR2 YYNGEE. The CDR3 coding sequence is TGTGCCAGCAGCCCAGGGGGAGCCCCGAAGCAAGAGACCCAGTACTTC. It encodes CASSPGGAPKQETQYF.

This clone was observed a few times. V gene TRBV29-1 combines with J gene TRBJ2-2; no definite D call. The germline CDR1 and CDR2 sequences are SQVTM and ANQGSEA. V dropped 0 bases and J dropped 5 bases, with 10 bases sitting between them. The CDR3 length is 14 residues. CDR3 sequence reads: CSVEDRGWTGELFF. The CDR3 DNA sequence: TGCAGCGTTGAAGATCGTGGCTGGACCGGGGAGCTGTTTTTT.

The chain uses TRBV15 and TRBJ2-1; 13 bases are shared with TRBD2. The CDR3 length is 18 residues. Germline lookup yields CDR1 LNHNV and CDR2 YYDKDF (reference sequence). V trimming: 1 base; J trimming: 5 bases; junction bases outside the gene matches: 8. CDR3 nucleotides: TGTGCCACCAGCAGAGGTTGGGTTGGGACTAGCGGGAACAATGAGCAGTTCTTC. It is translated as CATSRGWVGTSGNNEQFF.

This sequence joins TRBV7-2 and TRBJ2-7; TRBD2 matches 7 bases. CDR3 length equals 15 residues. The V gene's germline CDR1 is SGHTA and CDR2 FQGNSA. The J segment lost 7 bases and the V segment lost 5 bases, leaving 14 bases of the junction unmatched. CDR3 nucleotides: TGTGCCAGCAGCCCCTCCCGACAGTTGGGGGGGGAGCAGTACTTC. Translated: CASSPSRQLGGEQYF.

The rearrangement links TRBV19 to TRBJ2-2; D possibly corresponds to TRBD1 (6 bases). There are 16 residues in the CDR3. The V end lost 2 bases, the J end lost 4 bases, and 14 bases lay between the germline ends. The germline V gene has CDR1 LNHDA and CDR2 SQIVND (reference sequence). CDR3 residues: CASSIKWQGITGELFF. CDR3 in DNA: TGTGCCAGTAGTATAAAGTGGCAGGGGATCACCGGGGAGCTGTTTTTT.

Only a few counts were recorded for this clone. The CDR3 spells CASGRYRYGYTF. The CDR3 coding sequence is TGCGCCAGCGGACGGTACCGCTATGGCTACACCTTC. V is TRBV5-1 and J is TRBJ1-2; D unclear. The CDR3 consists of 12 residues. Germline CDR1 reads SGHRS; CDR2 reads YFSETQ. V lost 7 bases and J lost 4, with 11 bases in between.

This clone occurred a few times. This chain links TRBV29-1 with TRBJ2-7; 9 nucleotides match TRBD2. Losses at the gene ends were 8 bases for V and 0 bases for J; bases not matched to a gene: 8. This CDR3 has 14 amino acids. CDR1 and CDR2 from the germline V gene are SQVTM and ANQGSEA. CDR3 sequence reads: CSTTSGFPSYEQYF. The CDR3 DNA follows: TGCAGCACTACTAGCGGGTTCCCCTCCTACGAGCAGTACTTC.

V gene TRBV5-1 combines with J gene TRBJ2-5; D is ambiguous. The CDR3 has 12 residues. Germline V CDR1 and CDR2: SGHRS, YFSETQ. With 4 bases removed from V and 7 bases from J, the gap between germline ends came to 11 bases. The CDR3 here is CASSPTSGTQYF. Written as DNA, the CDR3 is TGCGCCAGCAGCCCAACCTCTGGGACCCAGTACTTC.

This chain joins TRBV10-3 and TRBJ1-2; TRBD1 matches 10 bases. The V gene's germline CDR1 is ENHRY and CDR2 SYGVKD. The J segment lost 4 bases and the V segment lost 11 bases, leaving 10 bases of the junction unmatched. This CDR3 region has 14 residues. The CDR3 DNA sequence: TGTGCCGCTAGTCCGGGACAGGGGATCTATGGCTACACCTTC. Protein sequence: CAASPGQGIYGYTF.

This clone has a handful of counts. The chain employs TRBV11-2 and TRBJ2-4; D is ambiguous. This CDR3 comprises 15 residues. Germline V CDR1 and CDR2: SGHAT, FQNNGV. Trimming took 4 bases from V and 1 from J, leaving 11 bases between them. The CDR3 sequence: CASSSTDLAKNIQYF. The CDR3 bases are TGTGCCAGCAGCTCCACAGACTTGGCCAAAAACATTCAGTACTTC.

The V call is TRBV5-7, the J call TRBJ2-3; no clear D gene. TRBV5-7 is marked as an open reading frame, function uncertain. The V end lost 2 bases, the J end lost 0 bases, and 19 bases lay between the germline ends. The length of the CDR3 is 18 residues. CDR3 amino acids: CASSFLRPVPLSTDTQYF. The CDR3 bases are TGTGCCAGCAGCTTCTTGAGGCCGGTACCCCTAAGCACAGATACGCAGTATTTT.

This clone appeared once. The J gene is TRBJ1-1, the V gene TRBV9; D remains unclear. Germline lookup yields CDR1 SGDLS and CDR2 YYNGEE. This CDR3 has 15 residues. V shed 0 bases and J shed 5 bases, with 14 bases lying between them. The CDR3 spells CASSVVGNPETEAFF. The CDR3 DNA sequence: TGTGCCAGCAGCGTAGTGGGGAACCCGGAAACTGAAGCTTTCTTT.

The rearrangement uses TRBV29-1 and TRBJ1-2; D might be TRBD1 (5 bases). Germline values: CDR1 SQVTM, CDR2 ANQGSEA. V dropped 7 bases and J dropped 3 bases, with 15 bases sitting between them. CDR3 length equals 13 residues. The chain's CDR3 is CSARGVAHYGYTF. The CDR3, as DNA: TGCAGCGCCCGAGGGGTAGCCCACTATGGCTACACCTTC. Supplemented by reference TRBV29-1 and TRBJ1-2, the full variable domain reads SAVISQKPSRDICQRGTSLTIQCQVDSQVTMMFWYRQQPGQSLTLIATANQGSEATYESGFVIDKFPISRPNLTFSTLTVSNMSPEDSSIYLCSARGVAHYGYTFGSGTRLTVV.

This clone was seen more than once but under ten times. This chain connects TRBV7-8 to TRBJ2-7; 7 bases map to TRBD2. The CDR3 extends over 14 amino acids. Per germline, CDR1 SGHVS and CDR2 FQNEAQ. J was trimmed by 4 bases and V by 1 base; bases with no gene match: 4. The CDR3 reads CASSLGGRAYEQYF. CDR3 nucleotides: TGTGCCAGCAGCTTAGGGGGGAGGGCGTACGAGCAGTACTTC.

This sequence joins TRBV7-9 and TRBJ2-3; perhaps TRBD2 as D (6 bases). CDR1 and CDR2 (germline): SEHNR, FQNEAQ (reference sequence). Trimming took 7 bases from V and 6 from J, leaving 17 bases between them. The CDR3 loop spans 14 amino acids. CDR3 sequence (DNA): TGTGCCAGCACAGTGAGGGGAGGACTTGATACGCAGTATTTT. Translated: CASTVRGGLDTQYF.

This sequence joins TRBV29-1 and TRBJ1-2; no definite D call. CDR1 SQVTM and CDR2 ANQGSEA come from the germline V gene. The CDR3 runs 14 residues. Between the trimmed V and J ends, which lost 6 bases and 4 bases, there was a span of 18 bases. The CDR3, as DNA: TGCAGCGTAGTTTCCAGGCACTCCGGCTATGGCTACACCTTC. It yields the protein CSVVSRHSGYGYTF.

The chain links TRBV4-3 to TRBJ2-4; possibly TRBD2 for D (5 bases). With 0 bases removed from V and 0 bases from J, the gap between germline ends came to 18 bases. The CDR3 covers 19 residues. The V gene's germline CDR1 is LGHNA and CDR2 YSLEER. The CDR3 reads CASSQDLMSAGLAKNIQYF. The CDR3 DNA reads TGCGCCAGCAGCCAAGATCTCATGTCGGCAGGACTAGCCAAAAACATTCAGTACTTC.

The chain couples TRBV29-1 to TRBJ2-5, with D possibly TRBD1 on 5 matching bases. The tail of the sequence fits TRBJ2-7 better, so the J call may be wrong. CDR3 length: 12 amino acids. Germline assignment: CDR1 SQVTM and CDR2 ANQGSEA. The DNA for the CDR3 is TGCAGCGTGTCCCAGGGTACTGGCGAGCAGTACTTC. Protein: CSVSQGTGEQYF.

The rearrangement links TRBV29-1 to TRBJ2-1; D perhaps matches TRBD2 (6 bases). The CDR3 loop spans 13 amino acids. The germline V gene encodes CDR1 SQVTM and CDR2 ANQGSEA. V lost 2 bases and J 8 bases, leaving 13 bases between the germline ends. The DNA for the CDR3 is TGCAGCGTTGAATCAATCGGGAGCGATGAGCAGTTCTTC. It is translated as CSVESIGSDEQFF.

CDR3 sequence reads: CASSLARSGSRNEQFF. DNA of the CDR3: TGTGCCAGCAGCTTAGCGCGGAGCGGGAGTAGGAATGAGCAGTTCTTC. The J gene is TRBJ2-1, the V gene TRBV7-9, with 8 bases matching TRBD2. The CDR3 length is 16 residues. J gave up 7 bases and V 0 bases, and 8 bases lay outside the gene matches. CDR1 and CDR2 (germline): SEHNR, FQNEAQ (reference sequence).

The chain recombines TRBV4-2 with TRBJ2-1; 7 bases agree with TRBD1. Germline V lookup: CDR1 LGHNA, CDR2 YNFKEQ. V was pared by 4 bases and J by 4 bases, with 10 bases of the junction left unmatched. The CDR3 is made up of 16 amino acids. CDR3 sequence reads: CASSPADRVGYNEQFF. DNA for the CDR3: TGTGCCAGCAGCCCCGCTGACAGGGTAGGATACAATGAGCAGTTCTTC.

The genes are TRBV7-3 and TRBJ2-2; unclear D gene. CDR3 size: 16 residues. Per germline, CDR1 SGHTA and CDR2 FQGTGA. The germline V and J ends were trimmed by 5 bases and 1 base, with 14 bases remaining between them. CDR3 DNA: TGTGCCAGCAGCACCACCCGGAGCTTGAACACCGGGGAGCTGTTTTTT. It codes for CASSTTRSLNTGELFF.

This clone was found a few times. The chain combines TRBV19 with TRBJ2-7; the D call may be TRBD1 or TRBD2 (5 bases each). In germline, CDR1 is LNHDA, CDR2 SQIVND (reference sequence). The CDR3 is made up of 15 amino acids. V shed 4 bases and J shed 2 bases, with 15 bases lying between them. The CDR3 DNA reads TGTGCCAGTAGTAATCCGGGACGGGTCGCCTACGAGCAGTACTTC. It translates to CASSNPGRVAYEQYF.

This clone was observed a few times. The genes are TRBV21-1 and TRBJ2-3; TRBD1 is the table's D call, not checked against the DNA. TRBV21-1 has pseudogene status. This CDR3 is 18 amino acids long. CDR3 in amino acids: CASSKGRIGVGGTDTQYF. The CDR3, as DNA: TGTGCCAGCAGCAAAGGAAGGATCGGAGTAGGGGGAACAGATACGCAGTATTTT.

J is TRBJ2-7 and V is TRBV18, with D perhaps TRBD2 (7 bases). Germline CDR1 reads KGHSH; CDR2 reads LQKENI. V was clipped by 3 bases and J by 5 bases, with 23 bases between them. The CDR3 has 17 amino acids. The CDR3 DNA follows: TGTGCCAGCTCACCTCCATCGGGGGGCTCGGCTAAGGACGAGCAGTACTTC. Protein sequence: CASSPPSGGSAKDEQYF.

A word on this clone: Other nucleotide sequences in the sample specify the same CDR3. This chain connects TRBV18 to TRBJ2-3; D possibly corresponds to TRBD1 (6 bases). Germline assignment: CDR1 KGHSH and CDR2 LQKENI. The CDR3 contains 12 residues. The V gene lost 2 bases and the J gene lost 6 bases, with 6 bases spanning the gap. The CDR3 nucleotides are TGTGCCAGCTCACCAAGGGGGGATACGCAGTATTTT. Protein product: CASSPRGDTQYF.